This T cell receptor beta chain was sequenced for a study of blood T cell repertoires in COVID-19. Study context: Spain, Italy and the United States supplied samples that represented acute and convalescent COVID-19. Sources were T cells, B-cell-depleted T cells, or PBMCs; the material itself was cDNA or gDNA.

The J segment lost 7 bases and the V segment lost 10 bases, leaving 12 bases of the junction unmatched. Germline assignment: CDR1 SGHDT and CDR2 YYEEEE. This CDR3 contains 13 residues. Study processing details: It was from reference gene primer amplification that nucleated cell counts were estimated. Sequencing used immunoSEQ multiplex PCR; TCRdb keeps in-frame clones, though not all of them. V, J and clone size are those of that table, while D and trimming were read from the DNA. The top ten clones hold about 7% of a sample with about 75,000 clones, approximately 92% of them seen once. The receptor comes from a human donor in a cohort sampled during active COVID-19. The sample consisted of peripheral blood. The chain is built from TRBV5-6 and TRBJ1-1; 8 bases are a match to TRBD1. CDR3 nucleotide sequence: TGTGCCGGAAGGACAGGGCCCGAAGGTGAAGCTTTCTTT. It translates to CAGRTGPEGEAFF.